This T cell receptor (beta chain) came from a study of T cell changes during pregnancy in multiple sclerosis (dated by TCRdb to between 2018 and 2021). Study-wide context: In women with multiple sclerosis, the researchers looked at how the T cell repertoire shifted as pregnancy progressed.

CDR1 is given as LNHDA and CDR2 as SQIVND, both from the germline V gene (reference sequence). The CDR3 measures 13 amino acids from cysteine to phenylalanine. Just the 39-base CDR3 DNA is kept, in frame starting at base 1. Trimming leaves V shorter by 5 bases and J shorter by 9 bases, with the junction holding 7 bases beyond the gene matches. Libraries came from the immunoSEQ multiplex PCR assay. TCRdb took this table from immuneACCESS and kept in-frame rearrangements with V and J called. Such tables lack part of the clones; where checked against another copy, unresolved V genes explain under half of the gap, and the rest is unexplained. This sample holds about 38,000 clones; around 90% were observed only once. Together, the top ten hold about 0.34% of the sample. Regarding this clone: The specificity of this receptor is unknown. Base qualities are not provided; no much larger clone lies one nucleotide away.

Source: CD4+ T cells from peripheral blood mononuclear cells, taken after pregnancy. Here the chain combines TRBV19 and TRBJ1-5; 7 middle bases align to TRBD1. The receptor was isolated from a female donor in good health, enrolled as a control in a pregnancy study. At the DNA level, the sequence is TGTGCCAGTAGTGCCCAACAGGGGACGCCCCAGCATTTT. It encodes CASSAQQGTPQHF. This CDR3, with the reference TRBV19 and TRBJ1-5 proteins standing in past its ends, gives the full variable domain DGGITQSPKYLFRKEGQNVTLSCEQNLNHDAMYWYRQDPGQGLRLIYYSQIVNDFQKGDIAEGYSVSREKKESFPLTVTSAQKNPTAFYLCASSAQQGTPQHFGDGTRLSIL.